The 30 T cell receptor beta chains reported below all come from one sample, sequenced in a study of T-cell reconstitution after alpha-beta-depleted transplantation in children. Preparation of the TCRbeta library was carried out with unique molecular identifiers. TCRdb processed the PCR reads anew with MiXCR; each CDR3 protein has one entry. The sample records 200,000 to 250,000 distinct CDR3 sequences, roughly 25% being singletons. Sample: PBMCs, mostly from graft donor cells, taken 360 days after TCRalphabeta/CD19-depleted stem cell transplant. The receptors come from a female patient aged 2-10 years who had a stem cell transplant for congenital amegakaryocytic thrombocytopenia, so the T cells may come from the graft donor.

In this sample, this clonotype turned up many times. This rearrangement joins TRBV29-1 to TRBJ2-3; 7 nucleotides match TRBD1. J was trimmed by 4 bases and V by 6 bases; bases with no gene match: 16. The CDR3 loop spans 16 amino acids. Germline loops: CDR1 SQVTM, CDR2 ANQGSEA. CDR3 loop: CSVPSAGGLMSDTQYF. The CDR3 DNA reads TGCAGCGTACCCTCGGCAGGGGGTTTGATGTCAGATACGCAGTATTTT.

The V and J genes are TRBV20-1 and TRBJ2-1, with a weak D call TRBD2 (6 bases). CDR3 size: 12 residues. CDR1 is DFQATT, CDR2 SNEGSKA, per germline (reference sequence). V was pared by 3 bases and J by 3 bases, with 6 bases between. The CDR3 region is CSASGGYNEQFF. The CDR3 DNA reads as TGCAGTGCTAGCGGGGGCTACAATGAGCAGTTCTTC.

V usage is TRBV25-1 and J usage is TRBJ1-4; 7 nucleotides line up with TRBD1. CDR3 length: 15 residues. Trimming took 2 bases from V and 8 from J; bases not matched to a gene: 8. CDR1 and CDR2 from the germline V gene are MGHDK and SYGVNS. Here the CDR3 DNA reads TGTGCCAGCAGTGAAGGAGGGGGCAGAGAGGAAAAACTGTTTTTT. As protein: CASSEGGGREEKLFF.

This clonotype was picked up a small number of times. The chain is built from TRBV15 and TRBJ1-2, with TRBD1 identical over 11 bases. J was trimmed by 8 bases and V by 0 bases; bases with no gene match: 8. Germline V gives CDR1 LNHNV, CDR2 YYDKDF (reference sequence). The CDR3 covers 16 residues. This CDR3 is CATSRDRTGTGGGYTF. CDR3 sequence (DNA): TGTGCCACCAGCAGAGATCGGACAGGGACAGGGGGAGGCTACACCTTC.

The genes are TRBV7-8 and TRBJ2-2; D is ambiguous. The germline V gene has CDR1 SGHVS and CDR2 FQNEAQ. This CDR3 contains 15 residues. The V end was cut by 2 bases, the J end by 5 bases, with 12 bases between. The CDR3 nucleotides read TGTGCCAGCAGCTTATTCGTGGCCTCGACCGGGGAGCTGTTTTTT. As protein: CASSLFVASTGELFF.

This clonotype appeared a few times. V gene TRBV28 combines with J gene TRBJ1-5; D possibly corresponds to TRBD1 (6 bases). V lost 1 base and J 4 bases, leaving 11 bases between the germline ends. The length of the CDR3 is 15 residues. Germline assignment: CDR1 MDHEN and CDR2 SYDVKM. This chain's CDR3 is CASSLLFRGNQPQHF. CDR3 DNA: TGTGCCAGCAGTTTATTGTTCAGGGGAAATCAGCCCCAGCATTTT.

This clonotype was counted at least ten times. The chain couples TRBV7-3 to TRBJ2-1, with TRBD2 identical over 10 bases. Looked up from germline, CDR1 is SGHTA and CDR2 is FQGTGA. CDR3 length: 15 residues. J gave up 3 bases and V 5 bases, and 4 bases lay outside the gene matches. The chain's CDR3 is CASSPRTSGYNEQFF. In DNA, the CDR3 is TGTGCCAGCAGCCCGCGGACTAGCGGCTACAATGAGCAGTTCTTC.

This clonotype was counted only a few times. The CDR3 region has the DNA TGCAGCCTTGGGCAGGGCCCCTACAATGAGCAGTTCTTC. Protein sequence: CSLGQGPYNEQFF. V usage is TRBV29-1 and J usage is TRBJ2-1, with D possibly matching TRBD1 (5 bases). The CDR3 length is 13 residues. V was trimmed by 8 bases and J by 2 bases, leaving 13 bases between them. Germline loops: CDR1 SQVTM, CDR2 ANQGSEA.

This clonotype was picked up many times. V gene TRBV5-1 combines with J gene TRBJ2-5; D may be TRBD2 (5 bases). This CDR3 contains 14 residues. Deletions cut 1 base from V and 3 bases from J, with 10 bases between. The V gene's germline CDR1 is SGHRS and CDR2 YFSETQ. CDR3 region: CASSLFPGKETQYF. CDR3 bases: TGCGCCAGCAGCTTGTTTCCGGGGAAAGAGACCCAGTACTTC.

This clonotype was recorded a few times. The rearrangement uses TRBV3-1 and TRBJ2-4; 8 nucleotides match TRBD1. The CDR3 spans 17 residues. Trimming removed 1 base from V and 3 bases from J; junction bases left unmatched: 8. The germline gives CDR1 LGHDT, CDR2 YNNKEL (reference sequence). CDR3 in amino acids: CASSQVQGAPNKNIQYF. The CDR3 bases are TGTGCCAGCAGCCAAGTCCAGGGGGCGCCCAACAAAAACATTCAGTACTTC. The variable domain in full, completed from reference TRBV3-1 and TRBJ2-4, reads DTAVSQTPKYLVTQMGNDKSIKCEQNLGHDTMYWYKQDSKKFLKIMFSYNNKELIINETVPNRFSPKSPDKAHLNLHINSLELGDSAVYFCASSQVQGAPNKNIQYFGAGTRLSVL.

V usage is TRBV11-2 and J usage is TRBJ1-1, with D tentatively TRBD1 (5 bases). Per germline, CDR1 SGHAT and CDR2 FQNNGV. The CDR3 has 13 residues. The V end was cut by 0 bases, the J end by 9 bases, with 11 bases between. CDR3 DNA sequence: TGTGCCAGCAGCTTAGAGGGGGGAGGGCAAGCTTTCTTT. Its translation: CASSLEGGGQAFF.

CDR3 bases: TGTGCCACCGGGAGCTCCTACAATGAGCAGTTCTTC. Amino acids: CATGSSYNEQFF. The gene calls are TRBV7-9 and TRBJ2-1, with D perhaps matching TRBD2 (6 bases). The CDR3 sequence is 12 residues long. V shed 10 bases and J shed 0 bases, with 7 bases lying between them. CDR1 is SEHNR and CDR2 is FQNEAQ in the germline V gene (reference sequence).

This clonotype appeared a few times. The chain has TRBV12-3 or TRBV12-4 and TRBJ2-7, with 7 bases aligning to TRBD1. The CDR3 runs to 12 residues. The V and J ends lost 8 bases and 5 bases, in that order; junction bases with no gene match: 6. CDR3 bases: TGTGCCAGCTCCCCTGACAGGGACGAGCAGTACTTC. Amino acids: CASSPDRDEQYF.

This chain joins TRBV11-2 and TRBJ2-5; 7 nucleotides agree with TRBD1. The J segment lost 0 bases and the V segment lost 2 bases, leaving 6 bases of the junction unmatched. The germline CDR1 and CDR2 sequences are SGHAT and FQNNGV. The length of the CDR3 is 16 residues. The CDR3 protein is CASSLTGTANQETQYF. In DNA form, the CDR3 reads TGTGCCAGCAGCTTAACCGGGACAGCGAACCAAGAGACCCAGTACTTC.

The V call is TRBV4-3, the J call TRBJ2-6; no clear D gene. Germline V lookup: CDR1 LGHNA, CDR2 YSLEER. Trimming pared 1 base from V and 2 bases from J, leaving 15 bases between. The CDR3 spans 18 residues. CDR3 loop: CASSQGRLLITGANVLTF. The DNA of the CDR3 is TGCGCCAGCAGCCAAGGACGACTGCTGATCACTGGGGCCAACGTCCTGACTTTC.

The chain joins TRBV28 to TRBJ2-7, with D tentatively TRBD1 (6 bases). Germline V gene lookup returns CDR1 MDHEN and CDR2 SYDVKM. Between the trimmed V and J ends, which lost 2 bases and 0 bases, there was a span of 11 bases. The CDR3 is 15 amino acids. The CDR3 sequence: CASSLAGVDSYEQYF. For the CDR3, the DNA is TGTGCCAGCAGTTTAGCAGGGGTGGACTCCTACGAGCAGTACTTC.

The chain joins TRBV4-1 to TRBJ1-3; 7 bases are a match to TRBD1. Germline CDR1 and CDR2: MGHRA and YSYEKL. V lost 0 bases, J lost 0 bases, and 5 bases stayed unmatched. There are 17 residues in the CDR3. The CDR3 here is CASSQDFWDSSGNTIYF. The DNA for the CDR3 is TGCGCCAGCAGCCAAGATTTTTGGGACAGCTCTGGAAACACCATATATTTT.

V and J are TRBV24-1 and TRBJ2-1, with 14 bases identical to TRBD2. The V segment lost 3 bases and the J segment 8 bases; nucleotides outside the gene matches: 14. Germline CDR1 and CDR2: KGHDR and SFDVKD. This CDR3 region has 19 residues. DNA of the CDR3: TGTGCCACCAGTGATGCCGGGACTAGCGGGGGCCCCAGATACGATGAGCAGTTCTTC. Amino acids: CATSDAGTSGGPRYDEQFF.

The genes are TRBV6-2 or TRBV6-3 and TRBJ2-1, with TRBD2 matching 11 bases. CDR3 length: 15 residues. V lost 6 bases, J lost 5 bases, and 6 bases stayed unmatched. Germline CDR1 reads MNHEY; CDR2 reads SVGEGT. The CDR3 DNA reads as TGTGCCAGCAGCCTAGCGGGGGGTTTTCACAATGAGCAGTTCTTC. This translates into CASSLAGGFHNEQFF.

This rearrangement joins TRBV5-1 to TRBJ1-2; unclear D gene. The CDR3 has 13 amino acids. Per germline, CDR1 SGHRS and CDR2 YFSETQ. Trimming removed 0 bases from V and 4 bases from J, with 7 bases in between. Here the CDR3 reads CASSLGFSYGYTF. In nucleotides, the CDR3 is TGCGCCAGCAGCTTGGGTTTTTCCTATGGCTACACCTTC. Together with reference TRBV5-1 and TRBJ1-2, the CDR3 gives the full variable domain: KAGVTQTPRYLIKTRGQQVTLSCSPISGHRSVSWYQQTPGQGLQFLFEYFSETQRNKGNFPGRFSGRQFSNSRSEMNVSTLELGDSALYLCASSLGFSYGYTFGSGTRLTVV.

This clonotype was seen many times. This chain connects TRBV28 to TRBJ2-7, with TRBD1 as a possible D gene (5 bases). Trimming removed 3 bases from V and 5 bases from J, with 8 bases in between. Germline lookup yields CDR1 MDHEN and CDR2 SYDVKM. The CDR3 is 12 amino acids. The DNA of the CDR3 is TGTGCCAGCAGTTTGAAGGGGAACGAGCAGTACTTC. It encodes CASSLKGNEQYF.

This clonotype was seen more than once but under ten times. The chain employs TRBV27 and TRBJ1-6; TRBD1 might be the D (5 bases). The CDR3 length is 16 residues. CDR1 and CDR2 from the germline V gene are MNHEY and SMNVEV (reference sequence). V lost 5 bases and J lost 5, with 16 bases in between. The CDR3: CASSPSVGADNSPLHF. CDR3 bases: TGTGCCAGCAGTCCCTCAGTAGGGGCTGATAATTCACCCCTCCACTTT.

As regards this clonotype: Compared with germline, one end of the junction differs, possibly owing to a read error. This chain joins TRBV20-1 and TRBJ2-2; 7 nucleotides align to TRBD2. The CDR3 runs to 15 residues. Germline CDR1 DFQATT, CDR2 SNEGSKA (reference sequence). This CDR3 reads CSARDPAGNTEELFF. CDR3 nucleotide sequence: TGTAGTGCTAGAGATCCAGCGGGGAACACCGAGGAGCTGTTTTTT.

This rearrangement joins TRBV24-1 to TRBJ2-3, with a tentative D call TRBD2 (6 bases). Germline V gives CDR1 KGHDR, CDR2 SFDVKD. Trimming left V 3 bases short and J 5 bases short, with 20 bases between. The CDR3 spans 17 residues. The CDR3 reads CATSDRGTAGGGDTQYF. The CDR3, as DNA: TGTGCCACCAGTGATCGCGGGACTGCTGGTGGAGGAGATACGCAGTATTTT.

In its sample, this clonotype was seen a few times. J is TRBJ2-1 and V is TRBV20-1; D may be TRBD2 (5 bases). The CDR3 extends over 16 amino acids. Trimming pared 6 bases from V and 4 bases from J, leaving 22 bases between. Per germline, CDR1 DFQATT and CDR2 SNEGSKA (reference sequence). The CDR3 protein is CSATRTRAIEYNEQFF. The CDR3 DNA sequence: TGCAGTGCAACGCGAACGAGGGCCATAGAATACAATGAGCAGTTCTTC.

At least ten counts were recorded for this clonotype. The chain uses TRBV4-3 and TRBJ2-2; D is uncertain. CDR1 is LGHNA and CDR2 is YSLEER in the germline V gene. Trimming left V 0 bases short and J 6 bases short, with 17 bases between. The CDR3 totals 17 residues. The CDR3: CASSQEPWLVVAGELFF. In DNA, the CDR3 is TGCGCCAGCAGCCAAGAGCCCTGGCTAGTGGTGGCCGGGGAGCTGTTTTTT.

Only a few counts were recorded for this clonotype. The CDR3 coding sequence is TGCAGTGCAACCGACAGGCCGGCCTACGAGCAGTACTTC. It yields the protein CSATDRPAYEQYF. The chain recombines TRBV20-1 with TRBJ2-7; D is possibly TRBD1 (6 bases). Trimming stripped 6 bases from V and 2 bases from J, with 14 bases between. The CDR3 covers 13 residues. Germline lookup yields CDR1 DFQATT and CDR2 SNEGSKA (reference sequence).

The chain links TRBV12-3 or TRBV12-4 to TRBJ2-3; tentative D call: TRBD1 (6 bases). The ends were cut back, 4 bases at V and 4 bases at J, with 15 bases in the middle. This CDR3 has 15 residues. The CDR3 protein is CASSSGQSAADTQYF. The CDR3 region has the DNA TGTGCCAGCAGTTCCGGACAGTCCGCTGCAGATACGCAGTATTTT.

CDR3 sequence (DNA): TGTGCCAGTAGTACGGTAGACGGAGCTGAAGCTTTCTTT. Amino acid sequence: CASSTVDGAEAFF. The chain links TRBV19 to TRBJ1-1; D remains unclear. There are 13 residues in the CDR3. In germline, CDR1 is LNHDA, CDR2 SQIVND (reference sequence). V lost 4 bases and J lost 6, with 12 bases in between. The complete variable domain, with remaining parts taken from reference TRBV19 and TRBJ1-1, reads DGGITQSPKYLFRKEGQNVTLSCEQNLNHDAMYWYRQDPGQGLRLIYYSQIVNDFQKGDIAEGYSVSREKKESFPLTVTSAQKNPTAFYLCASSTVDGAEAFFGQGTRLTVV.

J is TRBJ2-1 and V is TRBV6-5; D may match TRBD1 or TRBD2 (7 bases each). Germline V gives CDR1 MNHEY, CDR2 SVGAGI. This CDR3 contains 14 residues. The germline V and J ends were trimmed by 0 bases and 8 bases, with 11 bases remaining between them. The CDR3 loop is CASSYSTGRDEQFF. CDR3 in DNA: TGTGCCAGCAGTTACTCGACAGGGAGGGATGAGCAGTTCTTC.